This T cell receptor (beta chain) was found in a study of cytomegalovirus exposure and HLA in healthy donors. Study-level findings and limits: The likely explanation for a cluster of highly shared sequence variants was sequencing artifact. Most of the CMV-associated TCR beta chains (in a later analysis) appeared to be HLA-restricted.

V was pared by 2 bases and J by 3 bases, with 19 bases between. This CDR3 is 17 amino acids long. Looked up from germline, CDR1 is SGHDN and CDR2 is FVKESK. As regards this clone: Its antigen is currently unknown.

60 Vbeta and 13 Jbeta primers were used in PCR. Some clones are missing from TCRdb's copy, which holds only in-frame ones; the method was immunoSEQ multiplex PCR. Of about 200,000 clones in the sample, approximately 80% were seen once. Sequencing was performed on PBMCs. This clonotype was sampled from a young woman in good health and CMV-seronegative. This chain connects TRBV14 to TRBJ2-5, with D possibly being TRBD2 (5 bases). CDR3 in amino acids: CASSQRHLPREKETQYF. The CDR3 nucleotides are TGTGCCAGCAGCCAAAGACACCTTCCACGGGAAAAAGAGACCCAGTACTTC.